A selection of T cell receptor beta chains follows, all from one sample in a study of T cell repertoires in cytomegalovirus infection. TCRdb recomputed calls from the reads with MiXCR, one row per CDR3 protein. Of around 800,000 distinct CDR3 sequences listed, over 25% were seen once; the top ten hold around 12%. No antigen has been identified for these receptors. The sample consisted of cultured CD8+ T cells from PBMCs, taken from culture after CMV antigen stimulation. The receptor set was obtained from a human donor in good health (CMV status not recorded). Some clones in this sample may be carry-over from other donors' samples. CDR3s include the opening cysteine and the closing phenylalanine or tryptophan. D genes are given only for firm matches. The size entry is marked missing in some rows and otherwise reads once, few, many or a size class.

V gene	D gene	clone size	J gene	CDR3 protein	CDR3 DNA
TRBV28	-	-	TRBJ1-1	CASSSRHRGGAFF	TGTGCCAGCAGTTCGAGACACCGAGGGGGAGCTTTCTTT
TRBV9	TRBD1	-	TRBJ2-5	CASSVERGRNMKTQYF	TGTGCCAGCAGCGTAGAGAGGGGGCGAAATATGAAGACCCAGTACTTC
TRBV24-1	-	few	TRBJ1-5	CATSGQGRYSNQPQHF	TGTGCCACCAGTGGCCAAGGCCGCTATAGCAATCAGCCCCAGCATTTT
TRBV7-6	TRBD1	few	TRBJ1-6	CASSLSGTGTSPLHF	TGTGCCAGCAGCCTCTCCGGGACAGGGACTTCACCCCTCCACTTT
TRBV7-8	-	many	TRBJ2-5	CASSLFPRAKETQYF	TGTGCCAGCAGCCTCTTTCCCAGGGCTAAAGAGACCCAGTACTTC
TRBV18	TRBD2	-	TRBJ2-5	CASSPPAGGQEVTQYF	TGTGCCAGCTCACCCCCAGCGGGGGGGCAGGAGGTGACCCAGTACTTC
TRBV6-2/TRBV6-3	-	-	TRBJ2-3	CASMSRNTDTQYF	TGTGCCAGCATGTCTCGGAACACAGATACGCAGTATTTT
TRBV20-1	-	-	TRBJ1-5	CSARDLGTSTGIHYQPQHF	TGCAGTGCTAGAGATCTGGGGACTAGCACAGGGATACATTATCAGCCCCAGCATTTT
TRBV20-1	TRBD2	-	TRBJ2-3	CSASGLADYTDTQYF	TGCAGTGCCAGCGGGCTAGCGGACTACACAGATACGCAGTATTTT
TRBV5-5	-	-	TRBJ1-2	CASSFLSEDYGYTF	TGTGCCAGCAGCTTCCTTTCCGAGGACTATGGCTACACCTTC
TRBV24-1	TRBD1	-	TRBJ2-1	CATSEDPGGNNEQFF	TGTGCCACCAGTGAGGATCCAGGGGGAAACAATGAGCAGTTCTTC
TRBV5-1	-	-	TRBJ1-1	CASRATAHEAFF	TGCGCCAGCAGAGCGACAGCCCATGAAGCTTTCTTT
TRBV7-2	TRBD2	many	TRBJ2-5	CASSPGGAGETQYF	TGTGCCAGCAGTCCCGGGGGGGCGGGTGAGACCCAGTACTTC
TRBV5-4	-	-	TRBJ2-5	CASSLAYGKDSHQETQYF	TGTGCCAGCAGCTTGGCCTACGGGAAGGACAGCCACCAAGAGACCCAGTACTTC
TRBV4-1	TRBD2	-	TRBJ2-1	CASSQGTSGGASDEQFF	TGCGCCAGCAGCCAAGGGACTAGCGGGGGGGCCTCTGATGAGCAGTTCTTC
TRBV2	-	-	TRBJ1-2	CASSEEGLPYGYTF	TGTGCCAGCAGTGAAGAAGGGCTGCCGTATGGCTACACCTTC
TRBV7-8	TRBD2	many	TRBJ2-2	CASSLVGGGTYAPTGELFF	TGTGCCAGCAGCTTAGTCGGGGGGGGAACATATGCGCCCACCGGGGAGCTGTTTTTT
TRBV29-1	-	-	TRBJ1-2	CSAKEGGNYGYTF	TGCAGCGCTAAGGAAGGGGGGAACTATGGCTACACCTTC
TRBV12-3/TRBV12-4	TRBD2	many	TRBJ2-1	CASSWGLAGGHSYNEQFF	TGTGCCAGCAGTTGGGGACTAGCGGGGGGCCACTCCTACAATGAGCAGTTCTTC
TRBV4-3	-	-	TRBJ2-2	CASSQNADTGELFF	TGCGCCAGCAGCCAGAACGCGGACACCGGGGAGCTGTTTTTT
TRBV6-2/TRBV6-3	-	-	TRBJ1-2	CASSYDMSNGYAF	TGTGCCAGCAGTTACGACATGAGTAATGGCTACGCCTTC
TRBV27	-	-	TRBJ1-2	CASGSLYGYTF	TGTGCCAGCGGTTCCCTATATGGCTACACCTTC
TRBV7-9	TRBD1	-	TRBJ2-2	CASSPTGTAIGELFF	TGTGCCAGCAGCCCGACAGGGACAGCGATTGGGGAGCTGTTTTTT